Listed here are 22 T cell receptor beta chains from one sample, sequenced in a study of T cell repertoires in cytomegalovirus infection. MiXCR, run by TCRdb on the reads, gives a single entry per CDR3 protein. The sample shows more than 650,000 distinct CDR3 sequences, roughly 36% of them seen only once. Sequences were obtained from PBMCs. The receptors were sampled from a human donor in good health (CMV status not recorded). Some clones in this sample may be carry-over from other donors' samples.

CDR3 DNA sequence: TGCGCCAGCAGCCAAAATTCACAGGGCTTGAACACTGAAGCTTTCTTT. Translation gives CASSQNSQGLNTEAFF. The V and J genes are TRBV4-1 and TRBJ1-1, with D possibly TRBD1 on 6 matching bases. Germline V gene data show CDR1 as MGHRA and CDR2 as YSYEKL. CDR3 length: 16 residues. V lost 2 bases, J lost 0 bases, and 13 bases lay in between.

The V call is TRBV7-9, the J call TRBJ2-1; 7 bases agree with TRBD1. The V and J ends lost 1 base and 8 bases, in that order; junction bases with no gene match: 8. Germline CDR1 reads SEHNR; CDR2 reads FQNEAQ (reference sequence). The CDR3 is made up of 15 amino acids. CDR3 region: CASSLEGQLSDEQFF. For the CDR3, the DNA is TGTGCCAGCAGCTTAGAGGGACAGCTTTCCGATGAGCAGTTCTTC. Variable domain in full (rest from reference TRBV7-9 and TRBJ2-1): DTGVSQNPRHKITKRGQNVTFRCDPISEHNRLYWYRQTLGQGPEFLTYFQNEAQLEKSRLLSDRFSAERPKGSFSTLEIQRTEQGDSAMYLCASSLEGQLSDEQFFGPGTRLTVL.

This chain uses TRBV7-9 with TRBJ1-2; D not resolved. Germline V gene data show CDR1 as SEHNR and CDR2 as FQNEAQ (reference sequence). V lost 5 bases to trimming and J lost 4 bases, with 14 bases between them. The CDR3 length is 14 residues. CDR3 loop: CASSPAADAYGYTF. The CDR3 DNA follows: TGTGCCAGCAGCCCCGCGGCAGACGCCTATGGCTACACCTTC.

The rearrangement links TRBV12-3 or TRBV12-4 to TRBJ2-2; perhaps D is TRBD1 or TRBD2 (5 bases each). V dropped 7 bases and J dropped 4 bases, with 13 bases sitting between them. The CDR3 is made up of 14 amino acids. The CDR3 DNA follows: TGTGCCAGCACCAGCAGGGCGGGCACCGGGGAGCTGTTTTTT. Translating it yields CASTSRAGTGELFF.

This clonotype was recorded a few times. The chain combines TRBV6-2 or TRBV6-3 with TRBJ1-1; D unclear. Germline loops: CDR1 MNHEY, CDR2 SVGEGT. This CDR3 spans 14 amino acids. The ends were cut back, 6 bases at V and 7 bases at J, with 18 bases in the middle. CDR3 residues: CASSSVKGKGEAFF. The CDR3 DNA reads as TGTGCCAGCAGCTCCGTAAAGGGTAAGGGTGAAGCTTTCTTT.

The chain uses TRBV20-1 and TRBJ2-1; D perhaps matches TRBD1 (7 bases). The CDR3 totals 12 residues. Germline values: CDR1 DFQATT, CDR2 SNEGSKA (reference sequence). V gave up 3 bases and J gave up 15 bases, with 18 bases separating them. The CDR3 coding sequence is TGCAGTGCTAGGGCGGGGCAGGGGGTTCCGTTCTTC. Translated: CSARAGQGVPFF.

In its sample, this clonotype was seen many times. The chain is built from TRBV7-6 and TRBJ2-5; D call uncertain. Per the germline V gene, CDR1 is SGHVS and CDR2 is FNYEAQ. This CDR3 spans 12 amino acids. The V gene lost 1 base and the J gene lost 5 bases, with 5 bases spanning the gap. The CDR3 DNA reads TGTGCCAGCAGCTTAGATGGGGAGACCCAGTACTTC. Translating it yields CASSLDGETQYF.

The rearrangement joins TRBV28 to TRBJ2-7, with TRBD1 matching 10 bases. Per germline, CDR1 MDHEN and CDR2 SYDVKM. J was trimmed by 3 bases and V by 6 bases; bases with no gene match: 8. This CDR3 has 15 residues. CDR3 amino acids: CASRRDRGIVYEQYF. CDR3 nucleotides: TGTGCCAGCAGACGGGACAGGGGCATTGTCTACGAGCAGTACTTC.

A single count supports this clonotype. Being one base from a much bigger clone, this may be a read error. No conserved phenylalanine or tryptophan ends this CDR3, so it is likely a read error. The V call is TRBV7-8, the J call TRBJ2-1; no clear D gene. Germline V gives CDR1 SGHVS, CDR2 FQNEAQ. This CDR3 spans 15 amino acids. Trimming left V 6 bases short and J 0 bases short, with 12 bases between. The CDR3 bases are TGTGCCAGCAGTCAACGGGCTAGCTCCTACAATGAGCAGTTCTGC. Its translation: CASSQRASSYNEQFC.

This clonotype was detected only a few times. This chain links TRBV27 with TRBJ2-1; 9 bases line up with TRBD1. The CDR3 extends over 13 amino acids. V shed 5 bases, J shed 8 bases, and the junction held 4 bases outside the gene matches. From germline, CDR1 is MNHEY and CDR2 SMNVEV (reference sequence). CDR3 DNA sequence: TGTGCCAGCAGTGGACAGGGGTGGGATGAGCAGTTCTTC. Its protein product is CASSGQGWDEQFF.

V gene TRBV19 combines with J gene TRBJ2-1; D not resolved. Deletions cut 1 base from V and 4 bases from J, with 5 bases between. CDR1 and CDR2 from the germline V gene are LNHDA and SQIVND (reference sequence). The CDR3 covers 13 residues. The CDR3 nucleotides are TGTGCCAGTAGTATAGCTGTTTACAATGAGCAGTTCTTC. Amino acids: CASSIAVYNEQFF.

As concerns this clonotype: No conserved phenylalanine or tryptophan is present at the end of the CDR3, so a read error is the likely explanation. Because the CDR3's place on the DNA is in doubt, the DNA is left out and the CDR3 is given as listed by TCRdb. The chain combines TRBV7-6 with TRBJ2-3; the table's D call TRBD1 went unverified against the DNA. Germline values: CDR1 SGHVS, CDR2 FNYEAQ. The CDR3 comprises 15 residues, both ends counted. CDR3 in amino acids: CASSLGQGPIDTPYL.

Concerning this clonotype: The conserved phenylalanine or tryptophan is not found at the CDR3 terminus, so this likely reflects a read error. The chain carries TRBV28 and TRBJ1-5; weak D call: TRBD1 (5 bases). Between the trimmed V and J ends, which lost 5 bases and 0 bases, there was a span of 11 bases. Germline CDR1 reads MDHEN; CDR2 reads SYDVKM. The CDR3 is made up of 15 amino acids. CDR3 protein: CASSRTSYSNQPQHL. CDR3 in DNA: TGTGCCAGCAGTCGGACATCCTATAGCAATCAGCCCCAGCATTTA.

This clonotype turned up a few times. The genes are TRBV5-6 and TRBJ1-6; D not resolved. The V gene's germline CDR1 is SGHDT and CDR2 YYEEEE. The CDR3 consists of 16 residues. Between the trimmed V and J ends, which lost 0 bases and 0 bases, there was a span of 7 bases. DNA of the CDR3: TGTGCCAGCAGCTTGGGGGCGAGCTCCTATAATTCACCCCTCCACTTT. This codes for CASSLGASSYNSPLHF.

V gene TRBV7-9 combines with J gene TRBJ2-1, with 11 positions matching TRBD2. The trim removed 2 bases at V and 6 bases at J, leaving 12 bases unmatched. Germline CDR1 SEHNR, CDR2 FQNEAQ (reference sequence). This CDR3 contains 18 residues. For the CDR3, the DNA is TGTGCCAGCAGCTTATACCTATCGCCGGGACTAGCGGTCAATGAGCAGTTCTTC. Its translation: CASSLYLSPGLAVNEQFF.

The CDR3 here is CASSSGTVDEKLFF. CDR3 bases: TGTGCCAGCAGTTCCGGGACGGTGGATGAAAAACTGTTTTTT. The rearrangement links TRBV28 to TRBJ1-4; D might be TRBD1 (5 bases). This CDR3 comprises 14 residues. V shed 4 bases and J shed 6 bases, with 12 bases lying between them. Per the germline V gene, CDR1 is MDHEN and CDR2 is SYDVKM.

The rearrangement links TRBV7-8 to TRBJ2-7; 13 bases are a match to TRBD2. The CDR3 is 16 residues long. V shed 1 base and J 1 base; nucleotides not matched to a gene: 1. The V gene's germline CDR1 is SGHVS and CDR2 FQNEAQ. The CDR3 nucleotides are TGTGCCAGCAGCTTAGGACTAGCGGGAGGTTCCTACGAGCAGTACTTC. This sequence encodes CASSLGLAGGSYEQYF.

The chain links TRBV5-1 to TRBJ2-1, with D maybe TRBD2 (6 bases). V lost 7 bases to trimming and J lost 3 bases, with 17 bases between them. Germline loops: CDR1 SGHRS, CDR2 YFSETQ. CDR3 length: 15 residues. The CDR3 region has the DNA TGCGCCAGCTCCTCGGGAGATTGGGGCTACAATGAGCAGTTCTTC. This sequence encodes CASSSGDWGYNEQFF.

In regard to this clonotype: The junction does not match germline at one end; this may be a read error. The chain couples TRBV7-9 to TRBJ2-4; 8 bases align to TRBD1. Germline V gene sequence: CDR1 SEHNR, CDR2 FQNEAQ (reference sequence). CDR3 length equals 14 residues. The CDR3 reads CARSLGYRGDGQHF. CDR3 DNA: TGTGCCCGCAGCTTAGGGTACAGGGGGGATGGTCAGCACTTC.

This clonotype was picked up a small number of times. The chain combines TRBV6-1 with TRBJ2-7; 7 positions agree with TRBD2. Looked up from germline, CDR1 is MNHNS and CDR2 is SASEGT. The CDR3 contains 15 residues. With V trimmed by 3 bases and J by 2 bases, 7 bases remained unmatched. CDR3 sequence reads: CASSERGLGAYEQYF. In DNA form, the CDR3 reads TGTGCCAGCAGTGAGCGAGGACTAGGGGCCTACGAGCAGTACTTC.

The rearrangement uses TRBV28 and TRBJ2-7, with 9 nucleotides matching TRBD2. CDR3 length equals 16 residues. Germline V gene data show CDR1 as MDHEN and CDR2 as SYDVKM. The J segment lost 3 bases and the V segment lost 5 bases, leaving 11 bases of the junction unmatched. CDR3 sequence (DNA): TGTGCCAGCAGTCACCAACTAGCGGGTGACCTCTACGAGCAGTACTTC. This translates into CASSHQLAGDLYEQYF.

The table lists this clonotype with many counts. The J gene is TRBJ2-1, the V gene TRBV7-8, with D tentatively TRBD1 or TRBD2 (5 bases each). V lost 5 bases, J lost 9 bases, and 14 bases lay in between. Germline values: CDR1 SGHVS, CDR2 FQNEAQ. The CDR3 contains 13 residues. The CDR3 DNA sequence: TGTGCCAGCAGCCCTAGCTGGGGGAGTGAGCAGTTCTTC. Protein product: CASSPSWGSEQFF.